This TCR beta chain was obtained from a study of T cell changes during pregnancy in multiple sclerosis. Some clones are missing from TCRdb's copy, which holds only in-frame ones; the method was immunoSEQ multiplex PCR. The sample holds fewer than 65,000 clones, approximately 94% seen once. Trimming stripped 5 bases from V and 0 bases from J, with 14 bases between. The CDR3 runs to 17 residues. From germline, CDR1 is KGHSH and CDR2 LQKENI. This chain joins TRBV18 and TRBJ1-6, with D possibly TRBD1 on 6 matching bases. The receptor was isolated from a female donor with multiple sclerosis, enrolled in a pregnancy study. The specimen was CD4+ T cells from peripheral blood mononuclear cells, collected in the third trimester of pregnancy. The CDR3: CASSSFATGSYNSPLHF. Here the CDR3 DNA reads TGTGCCAGCTCATCTTTCGCGACAGGCTCCTATAATTCACCCCTCCACTTT. Full variable domain (rest looked up from reference TRBV18 and TRBJ1-6): NAGVMQNPRHLVRRRGQEARLRCSPMKGHSHVYWYRQLPEEGLKFMVYLQKENIIDESGMPKERFSAEFPKEGPSILRIQQVVRGDSAAYFCASSSFATGSYNSPLHFGNGTRLTVT.